The present entry profiles one TCR beta chain with its context. Its cognate antigen is unknown. The CDR3 spans 18 residues. The germline V and J ends were trimmed by 0 bases and 0 bases, with 13 bases remaining between them. Germline loops: CDR1 SGHRS, CDR2 YFSETQ. The entry originates in a study of cytomegalovirus exposure and HLA in healthy donors. Background on the study: HLA-typed donors contributed 65 million to 95 million unique TCRs, which were held in an early data release. Overall study results and limits: A later analysis linked fewer than 20,000 TCR beta sequences to HLA alleles at 0.05 false discovery rate. Most TCR sequences were uncommon, yet certain public TCRs appeared in many donors. Previously analyzed data showed that most TCR beta V segments were productive at a frequency of about 90% or about 30%.

Amplification used 60 Vbeta primers and 13 Jbeta primers. Sequenced by immunoSEQ multiplex PCR; TCRdb stores in-frame clones only, minus some. The sample has approximately 120,000 clones; about three quarters are singletons. The receptor's source is a female donor in good health and CMV-seronegative. The chain combines TRBV5-1 with TRBJ1-6; D perhaps matches TRBD1 (5 bases). The sequencing sample was made of PBMCs. The CDR3 protein is CASSLVAGPSSYNSPLHF. CDR3 bases: TGCGCCAGCAGCTTGGTGGCAGGGCCCAGCTCCTATAATTCACCCCTCCACTTT.